This T cell receptor (beta chain) was found in a study of blood T cell repertoires in COVID-19. The germline V gene has CDR1 SGDLS and CDR2 YYNGEE. The CDR3 covers 15 residues. V trimming: 0 bases; J trimming: 4 bases; junction bases outside the gene matches: 4. Across about two dozen US areas, participants ranged in age from roughly 18 to 95 years. Grouping used clinical history reported by participants in a survey and questionnaire. Original processing notes: Estimated nucleated cell counts came from reference gene primer amplification. The table came from immunoSEQ multiplex PCR; TCRdb's copy has only in-frame clones and leaves some out. V and J calls and clone size follow that table, whereas D and trimming were derived from the DNA. Of around 130,000 clones in the sample, around 80% were seen once.

This chain joins TRBV9 and TRBJ2-1; 7 bases are a match to TRBD2. Sequencing was carried out using PBMCs or T cells enriched from blood (not recorded which). This receptor was taken from a man aged 35 to 55 with acute COVID-19. CDR3: CASSVDAGEYNEQFF. CDR3 sequence (DNA): TGTGCCAGCAGCGTAGATGCGGGGGAGTACAATGAGCAGTTCTTC.